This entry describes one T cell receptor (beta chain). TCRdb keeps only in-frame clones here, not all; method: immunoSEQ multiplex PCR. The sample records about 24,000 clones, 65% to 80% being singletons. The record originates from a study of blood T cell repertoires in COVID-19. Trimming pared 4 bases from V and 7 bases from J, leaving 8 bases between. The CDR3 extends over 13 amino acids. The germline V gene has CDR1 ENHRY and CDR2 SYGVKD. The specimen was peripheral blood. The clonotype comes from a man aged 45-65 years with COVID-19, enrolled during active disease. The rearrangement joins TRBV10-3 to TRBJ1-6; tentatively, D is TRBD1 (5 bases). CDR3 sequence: CAISAGLNSPLHF. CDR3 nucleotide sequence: TGTGCCATCAGTGCGGGACTCAATTCACCCCTCCACTTT.